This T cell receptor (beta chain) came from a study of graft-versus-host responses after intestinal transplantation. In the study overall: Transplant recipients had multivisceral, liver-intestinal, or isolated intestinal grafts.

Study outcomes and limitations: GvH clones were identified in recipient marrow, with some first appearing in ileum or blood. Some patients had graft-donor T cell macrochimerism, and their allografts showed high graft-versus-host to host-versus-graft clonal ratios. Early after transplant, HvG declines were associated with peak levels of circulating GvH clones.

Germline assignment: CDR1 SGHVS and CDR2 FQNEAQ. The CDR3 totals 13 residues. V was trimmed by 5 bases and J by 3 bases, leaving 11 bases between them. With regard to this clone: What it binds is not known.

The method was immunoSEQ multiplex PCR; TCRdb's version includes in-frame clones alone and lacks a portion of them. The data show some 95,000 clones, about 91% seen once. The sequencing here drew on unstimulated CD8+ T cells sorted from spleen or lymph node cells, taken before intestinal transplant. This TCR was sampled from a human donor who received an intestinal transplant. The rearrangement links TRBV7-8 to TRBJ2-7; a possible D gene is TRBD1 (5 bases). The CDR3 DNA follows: TGTGCCAGCAGCCCCCCAGGGAACTACGAGCAGTACTTC. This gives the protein CASSPPGNYEQYF.